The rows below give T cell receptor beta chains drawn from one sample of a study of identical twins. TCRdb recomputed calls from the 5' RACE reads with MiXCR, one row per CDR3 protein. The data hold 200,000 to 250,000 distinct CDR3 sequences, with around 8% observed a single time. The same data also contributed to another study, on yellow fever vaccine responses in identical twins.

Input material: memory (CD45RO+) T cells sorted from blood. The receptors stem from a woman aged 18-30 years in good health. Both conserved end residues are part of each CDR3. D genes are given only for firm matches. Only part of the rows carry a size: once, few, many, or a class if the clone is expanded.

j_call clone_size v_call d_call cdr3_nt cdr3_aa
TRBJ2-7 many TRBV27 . TGTGCCAGCAGTTTTAGGGATTCCTACGAGCAGTACTTC CASSFRDSYEQYF
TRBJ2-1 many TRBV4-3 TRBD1 TGCGCCAGCAGCCAGACAGGGTTTGAGCAGTTCTTC CASSQTGFEQFF
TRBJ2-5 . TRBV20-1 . TGCAGTGCTAGTTGGGTTTCGGAGACCCAGTACTTC CSASWVSETQYF
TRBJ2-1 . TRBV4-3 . TGCGCCAGCAGCCAAGATTGGCGGTCCGAGCAGTTCTTC CASSQDWRSEQFF
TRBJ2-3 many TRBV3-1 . TGTGCCAGCAGCCCCGGACCAAAAAGCACAGATACGCAGTATTTT CASSPGPKSTDTQYF
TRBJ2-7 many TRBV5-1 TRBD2 TGCGCCAGCAGCCCGGGAGGGTCTCACTCCTACGAGCAGTACTTC CASSPGGSHSYEQYF
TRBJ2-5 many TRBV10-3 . TGTGCCATCAGTGAGTCGGAGACCCAGTACTTC CAISESETQYF
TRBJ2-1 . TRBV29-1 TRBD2 TGCAGCGTGCCCGGGACTAGCGGGCGGAATTACAATGAGCAGTTCTTC CSVPGTSGRNYNEQFF
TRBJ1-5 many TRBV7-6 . TGTGCCAGCAGCTTAGCGAGTACTCAGCCCCAGCATTTT CASSLASTQPQHF
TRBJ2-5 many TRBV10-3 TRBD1 TGTGCCACCAGGGACAGGAAGCAAGAGACCCAGTACTTC CATRDRKQETQYF
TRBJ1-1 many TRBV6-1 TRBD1 TGTGCCAGCAGTCGACTGGGACAGGGGAACACTGAAGCTTTCTTT CASSRLGQGNTEAFF
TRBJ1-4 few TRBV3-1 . TGTGCCAGCAGCACTGGTCAGGGCAGGGGAAAACTGTTTTTT CASSTGQGRGKLFF
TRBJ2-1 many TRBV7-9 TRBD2 TGTGCCAGCAGCTTTAACGCGGGAGGGGCAGAGCAGTTCTTC CASSFNAGGAEQFF
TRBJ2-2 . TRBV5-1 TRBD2 TGCGCCAGCAGCTTGTCTAGCGGGAGCGTCAACACCGGGGAGCTGTTTTTT CASSLSSGSVNTGELFF
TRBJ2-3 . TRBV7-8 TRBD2 TGTGCCAGCAGTACTAGCGGAAGAAGGGCAGATACGCAGTATTTT CASSTSGRRADTQYF
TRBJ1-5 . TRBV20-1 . TGCAGTGCTTCCACTACACCGATCTATCAGCCCCAGCATTTT CSASTTPIYQPQHF
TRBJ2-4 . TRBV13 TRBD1 TGTGCCAGCAGCCCGGGGACAGGGGGCGAAAACATTCAGTACTTC CASSPGTGGENIQYF
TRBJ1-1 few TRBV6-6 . TGTGCCAGCAGTTACATGTACACTGAAGCTTTCTTT CASSYMYTEAFF
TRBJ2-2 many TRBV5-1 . TGCGCCAGCAGCCTACTCGGGGGGCCCCCGAACACCGGGGAGCTGTTTTTT CASSLLGGPPNTGELFF
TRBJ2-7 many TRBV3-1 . TGTGCCAGCAGCCAAGGGTTTTACGAGCAGTACTTC CASSQGFYEQYF